These T cell receptor beta chains were read from a single sample in a study of cytomegalovirus exposure and HLA in healthy donors. Clones were read by immunoSEQ multiplex PCR, and TCRdb kept only the in-frame ones, dropping some. The sample contains around 130,000 clones, 65% to 85% of which appear only once. Sequenced input: PBMCs. These receptors all come from a woman aged 18-29 years in good health and CMV-seronegative. Each CDR3 is given with its conserved first and last residue. The D gene is left open where the match is weak. Clone sizes are given selectively: once, few, many, or a class where the clone is expanded.

D	V	size	J	CDR3	DNA
-	TRBV21-1	-	TRBJ1-5	CASSKARINYSNQPQHF	TGTGCCAGCAGCAAAGCCAGAATTAACTATAGCAATCAGCCCCAGCATTTT
-	TRBV25-1	-	TRBJ1-1	CASSGFRTLNTEAFF	TGTGCCAGCAGTGGTTTCAGGACTTTGAACACTGAAGCTTTCTTT
TRBD2	TRBV25-1	-	TRBJ2-1	CASSSTSGSDEQFF	TGTGCCAGCAGTTCGACTAGCGGGAGCGATGAGCAGTTCTTC
TRBD1	TRBV7-9	-	TRBJ2-2	CASSSGQSKTTGELFF	TGTGCCAGCAGCTCGGGACAGAGTAAAACTACCGGGGAGCTGTTTTTT
-	TRBV4-1	-	TRBJ2-7	CASTREWRAGTYEQYF	TGCGCCAGCACCCGAGAGTGGCGGGCCGGGACCTACGAGCAGTACTTC
-	TRBV2	once	TRBJ1-3	CASSTRSFGNTIYF	TGTGCCAGCAGTACACGATCCTTTGGAAACACCATATATTTT
TRBD1	TRBV10-3	few	TRBJ1-2	CAISESAPGGALSLGYTF	TGTGCCATCAGTGAGTCGGCCCCAGGGGGCGCATTGTCCCTTGGCTACACCTTC
-	TRBV19	-	TRBJ2-1	CASESSGFYNEQFF	TGTGCCAGCGAGAGTAGCGGTTTTTACAATGAGCAGTTCTTC
-	TRBV2	-	TRBJ1-2	CASIRDVGASSGYTF	TGTGCCAGCATTAGAGATGTGGGAGCTTCGTCTGGCTACACCTTC
-	TRBV29-1	-	TRBJ1-2	CSVEDWGLIYGYTF	TGCAGCGTTGAAGATTGGGGACTGATCTATGGCTACACCTTC
-	TRBV5-3	-	TRBJ1-2	CARSPKSPQTHYGYTF	TGTGCCAGAAGCCCCAAGAGCCCACAGACCCACTATGGCTACACCTTC
TRBD2	TRBV27	-	TRBJ2-7	CASSSGRPEGGYEQYF	TGTGCCAGCAGTTCCGGGAGGCCCGAAGGAGGTTACGAGCAGTACTTC
-	TRBV5-1	few	TRBJ1-1	CASSHPQMNTEAFF	TGCGCCAGCAGCCACCCACAGATGAACACTGAAGCTTTCTTT
-	TRBV7-9	-	TRBJ1-4	CASSSPAAADIEKLFF	TGTGCCAGCAGCTCCCCAGCGGCAGCCGATATAGAAAAACTGTTTTTT
TRBD1	TRBV30	-	TRBJ2-1	CACGTGGGNEQFF	TGTGCCTGCGGGACAGGGGGTGGAAATGAGCAGTTCTTC
TRBD2	TRBV6-1	-	TRBJ2-5	CASSAPGETSGLETQYF	TGTGCCAGCAGTGCCCCTGGGGAGACTAGCGGGTTGGAGACCCAGTACTTC